Listed here are 7 T cell receptor beta chains from one sample, sequenced in a study of PD-L1 blockade in urothelial cancer. Produced via immunoSEQ multiplex PCR; TCRdb's table is partial and in-frame only. The data contain over 100,000 clones, approximately 90% of them singletons. Time point noted: peripheral blood 6 weeks after treatment start. The input for sequencing was PBMCs, taken around atezolizumab (anti-PD-L1) treatment. The receptors here all came from a man aged 60 to 75 with urothelial cancer.

This sequence joins TRBV4-1 and TRBJ2-5; tentative D call: TRBD1 (5 bases). In germline, CDR1 is MGHRA, CDR2 YSYEKL. This CDR3 comprises 15 residues. Trimming left V 3 bases short and J 2 bases short, with 13 bases between. CDR3 region: CASSQVGLLQETQYF. The CDR3 nucleotides read TGCGCCAGCAGCCAGGTGGGGCTATTACAAGAGACCCAGTACTTC.

The rearrangement joins TRBV5-1 to TRBJ1-2; D remains unclear. The V gene's germline CDR1 is SGHRS and CDR2 YFSETQ. Trimming took 0 bases from V and 5 from J, leaving 14 bases between them. The CDR3 contains 15 residues. CDR3 sequence reads: CASSLGSADSYGYTF. The CDR3 DNA sequence: TGCGCCAGCAGCTTGGGCAGTGCGGATTCTTATGGCTACACCTTC.

This sequence joins TRBV5-6 and TRBJ2-1, with TRBD2 matching 12 bases. The length of the CDR3 is 19 residues. Unmatched junction bases numbered 12, after V lost 0 bases and J lost 5 bases. The germline V gene encodes CDR1 SGHDT and CDR2 YYEEEE. The CDR3 region is CASSLGLAGGLRPHNEQFF. The CDR3, as DNA: TGTGCCAGCAGCTTGGGCCTAGCGGGGGGGCTCCGTCCACACAATGAGCAGTTCTTC.

The chain joins TRBV10-2 to TRBJ2-5; TRBD2 matches at 14 bases. The CDR3 has 16 amino acids. V gave up 7 bases and J gave up 3 bases; unmatched junction bases: 7. In germline, CDR1 is WSHSY, CDR2 SAAADI. The CDR3 loop is CASTDKGLAGEETQYF. The CDR3 nucleotides are TGCGCCAGCACTGACAAGGGACTAGCGGGGGAAGAGACCCAGTACTTC.

This clone was observed once. The genes are TRBV7-9 and TRBJ2-1; TRBD2 agrees at 11 bases. V shed 5 bases, J shed 7 bases, and the junction held 7 bases outside the gene matches. The CDR3 runs to 15 residues. Germline V lookup: CDR1 SEHNR, CDR2 FQNEAQ (reference sequence). The CDR3 nucleotides read TGTGCCAGCAGCCATAGCGGGGGGGCGAGGAATGAGCAGTTCTTC. Encoded protein: CASSHSGGARNEQFF.

The V gene is TRBV5-4, the J gene TRBJ2-7; TRBD2 matches 11 bases. CDR1 and CDR2 from the germline V gene are SGHNT and YYREEE (reference sequence). The CDR3 runs 15 residues. Trimming removed 3 bases from V and 4 bases from J; junction bases left unmatched: 6. CDR3 sequence reads: CASSSTSGIVYEQYF. CDR3 DNA sequence: TGTGCCAGCAGCTCGACTAGCGGGATTGTGTACGAGCAGTACTTC.

The count of this clone is one. The rearrangement links TRBV10-2 to TRBJ2-7, with D possibly matching TRBD2 (6 bases). Trimming took off 5 bases at V and 7 bases at J, with 9 bases between the two ends. Germline loops: CDR1 WSHSY, CDR2 SAAADI. CDR3 length: 11 residues. The CDR3 here is CASSRREEQYF. Here the CDR3 DNA reads TGCGCCAGCAGTAGGAGGGAGGAGCAGTACTTC.